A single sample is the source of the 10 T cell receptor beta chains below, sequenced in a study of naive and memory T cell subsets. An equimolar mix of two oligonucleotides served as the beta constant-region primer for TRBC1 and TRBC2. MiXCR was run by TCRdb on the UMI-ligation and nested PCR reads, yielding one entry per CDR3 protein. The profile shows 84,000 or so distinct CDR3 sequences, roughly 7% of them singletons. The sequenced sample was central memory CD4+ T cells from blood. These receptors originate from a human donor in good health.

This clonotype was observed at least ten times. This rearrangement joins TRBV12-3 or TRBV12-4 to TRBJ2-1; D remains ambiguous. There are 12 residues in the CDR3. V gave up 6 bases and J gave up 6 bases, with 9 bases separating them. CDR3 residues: CASRPAVNEQFF. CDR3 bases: TGTGCCAGCAGACCCGCGGTCAATGAGCAGTTCTTC.

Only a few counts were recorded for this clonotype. The CDR3 DNA follows: TGTGCCAGCAGCTTAAACGGCAGGGGGCTTTTCCAAGAGACCCAGTACTTC. Translating it yields CASSLNGRGLFQETQYF. The chain links TRBV7-3 to TRBJ2-5; 8 nucleotides agree with TRBD1. The CDR3 has 17 residues. J gave up 1 base and V 1 base, and 8 bases lay outside the gene matches. The germline V gene encodes CDR1 SGHTA and CDR2 FQGTGA.

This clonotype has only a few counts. CDR3 DNA: TGTGCCAGCAGCTCTCCGGCTGGCAGGGTTCATTCACCCCTCCACTTT. This sequence encodes CASSSPAGRVHSPLHF. The chain couples TRBV5-6 to TRBJ1-6, with D perhaps matching TRBD1 (5 bases). CDR3 size: 16 residues. Germline-derived CDR1 and CDR2 are SGHDT and YYEEEE. The V end lost 3 bases, the J end lost 8 bases, and 18 bases lay between the germline ends.

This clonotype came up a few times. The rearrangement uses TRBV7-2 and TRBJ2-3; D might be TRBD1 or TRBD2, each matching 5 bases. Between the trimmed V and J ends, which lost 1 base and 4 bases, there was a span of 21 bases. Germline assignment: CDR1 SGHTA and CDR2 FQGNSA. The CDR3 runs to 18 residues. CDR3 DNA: TGTGCCAGCAGCTTAGATGCCGCAGGCACCCGAGGGGCAGATACGCAGTATTTT. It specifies CASSLDAAGTRGADTQYF.

Here the CDR3 DNA reads TGTGCCAGCAGCCAATGGACGGGCACAGATACGCAGTATTTT. As protein: CASSQWTGTDTQYF. The chain recombines TRBV4-2 with TRBJ2-3; D is undetermined. Germline lookup yields CDR1 LGHNA and CDR2 YNFKEQ. Trimming took 2 bases from V and 1 from J, leaving 7 bases between them. This CDR3 is 14 amino acids long.

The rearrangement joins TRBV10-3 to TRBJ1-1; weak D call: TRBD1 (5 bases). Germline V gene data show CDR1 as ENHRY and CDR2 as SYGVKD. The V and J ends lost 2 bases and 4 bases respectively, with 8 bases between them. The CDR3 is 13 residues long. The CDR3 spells CAISERGGTEAFF. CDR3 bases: TGTGCCATCAGTGAGCGGGGGGGCACTGAAGCTTTCTTT.

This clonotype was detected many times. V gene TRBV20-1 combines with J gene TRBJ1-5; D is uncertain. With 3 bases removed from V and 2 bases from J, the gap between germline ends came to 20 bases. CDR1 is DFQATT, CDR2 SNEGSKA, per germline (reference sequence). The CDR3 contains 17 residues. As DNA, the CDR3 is TGCAGTGCTAGGGGCGGTAGGAGGGAATTGGGCAATCAGCCCCAGCATTTT. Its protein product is CSARGGRRELGNQPQHF.

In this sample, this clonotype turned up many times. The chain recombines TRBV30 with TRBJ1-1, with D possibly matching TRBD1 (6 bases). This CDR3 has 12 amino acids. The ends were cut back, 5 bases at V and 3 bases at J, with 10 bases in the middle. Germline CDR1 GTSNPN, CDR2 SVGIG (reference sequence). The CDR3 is CAWGQIYTEAFF. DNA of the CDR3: TGTGCCTGGGGACAGATCTACACTGAAGCTTTCTTT. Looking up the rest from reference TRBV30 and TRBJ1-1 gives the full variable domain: SQTIHQWPATLVQPVGSPLSLECTVEGTSNPNLYWYRQAAGRGLQLLFYSVGIGQISSEVPQNLSASRPQDRQFILSSKKLLLSDSGFYLCAWGQIYTEAFFGQGTRLTVV.

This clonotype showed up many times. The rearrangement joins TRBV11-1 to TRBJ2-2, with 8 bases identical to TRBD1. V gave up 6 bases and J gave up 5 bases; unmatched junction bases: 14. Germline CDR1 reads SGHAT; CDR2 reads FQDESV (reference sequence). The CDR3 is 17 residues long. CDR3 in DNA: TGTGCCAGCAGGCCATCTCGTGGGACAGGCCAAACCGGGGAGCTGTTTTTT. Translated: CASRPSRGTGQTGELFF.

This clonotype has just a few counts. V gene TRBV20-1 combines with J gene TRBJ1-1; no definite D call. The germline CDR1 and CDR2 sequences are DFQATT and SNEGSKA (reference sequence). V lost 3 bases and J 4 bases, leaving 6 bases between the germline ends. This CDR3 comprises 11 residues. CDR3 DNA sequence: TGCAGTGCTAGGGGCCCCACTGAAGCTTTCTTT. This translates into CSARGPTEAFF.